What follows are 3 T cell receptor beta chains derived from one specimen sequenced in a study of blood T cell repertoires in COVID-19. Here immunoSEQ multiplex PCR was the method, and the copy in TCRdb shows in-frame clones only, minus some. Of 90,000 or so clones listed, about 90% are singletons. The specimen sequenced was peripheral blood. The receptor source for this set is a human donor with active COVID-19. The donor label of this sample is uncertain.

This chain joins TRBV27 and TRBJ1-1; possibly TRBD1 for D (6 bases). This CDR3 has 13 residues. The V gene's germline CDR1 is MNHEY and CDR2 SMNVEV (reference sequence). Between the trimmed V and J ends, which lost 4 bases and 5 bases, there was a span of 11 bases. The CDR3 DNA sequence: TGTGCCAGCAGTTGGGGGGGGCGGACTGAAGCTTTCTTT. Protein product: CASSWGGRTEAFF.

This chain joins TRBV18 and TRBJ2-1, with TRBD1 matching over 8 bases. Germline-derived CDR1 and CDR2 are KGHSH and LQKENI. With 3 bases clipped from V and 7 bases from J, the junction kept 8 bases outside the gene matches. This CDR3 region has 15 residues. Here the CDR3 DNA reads TGTGCCAGCTCACCGGTGACAGGGGCCGTGAATGAGCAGTTCTTC. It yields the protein CASSPVTGAVNEQFF.

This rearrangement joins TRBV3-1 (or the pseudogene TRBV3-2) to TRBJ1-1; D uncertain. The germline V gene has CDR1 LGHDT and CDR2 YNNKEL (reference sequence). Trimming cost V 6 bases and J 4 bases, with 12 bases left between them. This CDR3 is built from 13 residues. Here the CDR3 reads CASSPAVRTEAFF. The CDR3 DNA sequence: TGTGCCAGCAGTCCAGCGGTGCGCACTGAAGCTTTCTTT.